This T cell receptor beta chain was obtained from a study of cytomegalovirus exposure and HLA in healthy donors. Both 60 Vbeta primers and 13 Jbeta primers went into the PCR. Method: immunoSEQ multiplex PCR; TCRdb's copy keeps in-frame clones and lacks some. The sample carries about 110,000 clones, just under 70% recorded once. V dropped 0 bases and J dropped 2; count of bases not matched to a gene: 14. Germline values: CDR1 GTSNPN, CDR2 SVGIG (reference sequence). The CDR3 covers 19 residues. This clonotype was sampled from a woman between 65 and 79 years old in good health and CMV-seropositive. Sequenced: PBMCs. The gene calls are TRBV30 and TRBJ1-3; 9 bases agree with TRBD1. In DNA form, the CDR3 reads TGTGCCTGGAGTGTACTGGGGACAGGGCCCGCATCCCCTGGAAACACCATATATTTT. It is translated as CAWSVLGTGPASPGNTIYF.